The 7 T cell receptor beta chains given below trace back to one sample, sequenced in a study of CD8 T cells in ankylosing spondylitis. TCRdb recomputed calls from the 5' RACE reads with MiXCR, one row per CDR3 protein. The sample has 450,000 to 550,000 distinct CDR3 sequences, approximately 5% seen once; the top ten hold around 3.4%. Study-level findings and limits: Apparently characteristic of ankylosing spondylitis blood was a TCR beta motif (eight highly homologous variants).

These receptors lack a known antigen. Sequenced input: blood, either unsorted or a sorted T cell fraction (not recorded which). The receptors were gathered from a male donor with ankylosing spondylitis.

This clonotype was seen repeatedly, ten times or more. This chain uses TRBV4-1 with TRBJ1-1, with 9 positions matching TRBD1. Unmatched junction bases numbered 4, after V lost 1 base and J lost 4 bases. The CDR3 has 15 amino acids. The V gene's germline CDR1 is MGHRA and CDR2 YSYEKL. The CDR3 reads CASSQGEDRGTEAFF. CDR3 nucleotide sequence: TGCGCCAGCAGCCAAGGGGAGGACAGGGGCACTGAAGCTTTCTTT.

The sample holds many counts of this clonotype. The gene calls are TRBV14 and TRBJ2-5; D possibly corresponds to TRBD1 (6 bases). Between the trimmed V and J ends, which lost 3 bases and 0 bases, there was a span of 14 bases. Germline V CDR1 and CDR2: SGHDN, FVKESK. CDR3 length: 16 residues. CDR3 loop: CASSHRSWGHQETQYF. The CDR3, as DNA: TGTGCCAGCAGCCACCGCTCTTGGGGGCACCAAGAGACCCAGTACTTC.

This clonotype was seen ten or more times. This chain joins TRBV20-1 and TRBJ2-1; D is possibly TRBD2 (5 bases). With 0 bases removed from V and 14 bases from J, the gap between germline ends came to 11 bases. Per germline, CDR1 DFQATT and CDR2 SNEGSKA (reference sequence). This CDR3 has 11 amino acids. CDR3 sequence: CSARESGVEFF. The CDR3 DNA is TGCAGTGCTAGAGAGTCCGGGGTTGAGTTCTTC.

This clonotype was counted at least ten times. V gene TRBV4-1 combines with J gene TRBJ1-1, with TRBD1 as a possible D gene (5 bases). The CDR3 runs 15 residues. V was pared by 5 bases and J by 6 bases, with 19 bases between. CDR1 MGHRA and CDR2 YSYEKL come from the germline V gene. The CDR3 DNA reads as TGCGCCAGCAGCAGCAGGGAGCTGAATAGGGCTGAAGCTTTCTTT. Translated, it gives CASSSRELNRAEAFF.

This clonotype was observed at least ten times. CDR3 protein: CSAKSGSSYNEQFF. The CDR3 nucleotides are TGCAGTGCCAAAAGCGGGAGCTCCTACAATGAGCAGTTCTTC. V gene TRBV20-1 combines with J gene TRBJ2-1; 8 bases map to TRBD2. Germline V gene data show CDR1 as DFQATT and CDR2 as SNEGSKA (reference sequence). The CDR3 has 14 residues. The J segment lost 0 bases and the V segment lost 6 bases, leaving 4 bases of the junction unmatched.

This chain connects TRBV7-2 to TRBJ2-7, with 7 bases that match TRBD1. This CDR3 has 16 residues. Germline V gene lookup returns CDR1 SGHTA and CDR2 FQGNSA. V was clipped by 5 bases and J by 2 bases; unmatched bases: 12. CDR3 DNA: TGTGCCAGCAGCCCCCGAACCGGGACAGCTGCCTACGAGCAGTACTTC. Its translation: CASSPRTGTAAYEQYF.

This clonotype was picked up many times. This sequence joins TRBV5-5 and TRBJ1-1; D call uncertain. The CDR3 has 15 amino acids. V dropped 0 bases and J dropped 0 bases, with 9 bases sitting between them. Germline V gene data show CDR1 as SGHKS and CDR2 as YYEKEE (reference sequence). CDR3 sequence: CASSLGWRMNTEAFF. In nucleotides, the CDR3 is TGTGCCAGCAGCTTGGGTTGGCGGATGAACACTGAAGCTTTCTTT.